This TCR beta chain was sequenced in a study of identical twins. This clonotype was picked up a small number of times. One junction end does not reproduce the germline sequence, and a read error may be involved. MiXCR was run by TCRdb on the 5' RACE reads, yielding one entry per CDR3 protein. The data show around 500,000 distinct CDR3 sequences, around 14% seen once. The data also belong to a second study, concerning yellow fever vaccine responses in identical twins.

The TCR comes from a woman aged 18-29 years in good health. The specimen sequenced was CD4+ T cells sorted from blood.

CDR3 region: CASSIGTREDNEQFF. DNA for the CDR3: TGTGCTAGCAGCATCGGGACTAGGGAGGACAATGAGCAGTTCTTC. The gene calls are TRBV7-7 and TRBJ2-1; 8 bases agree with TRBD2. The CDR3 is 15 amino acids. Germline V lookup: CDR1 SSHAT, CDR2 FNYEAQ (reference sequence).